This is a list of T cell receptor beta chains from one sample in a study of blood T cell repertoires in COVID-19. TCRdb's copy holds only in-frame clones and misses some; the assay was immunoSEQ multiplex PCR. This table holds 200,000 to 300,000 clones, 80% to 90% found once. Source material: PBMCs or T cells enriched from blood (not recorded which). The source of these receptors is a woman in her twenties or thirties who had recovered from COVID-19. CDR3s leave out the opening cysteine and the closing phenylalanine or tryptophan. A D gene is named only where the DNA matches it firmly.

V,D,CDR3
TRBV11-2,.,ASSLGSSFTGTEAF
TRBV19,.,ASSITGLANYGYT
TRBV4-1,.,ASSQVPVQETQY
TRBV5-1,TRBD1,ASSSDLTRGYNEQF
TRBV30,TRBD2,AWTRLAGANEQF
TRBV14,.,ASSPGYGYT
TRBV27,TRBD1,ASREGGAYYGYT
TRBV9,.,ASSVYRVGTGELF
TRBV7-2,TRBD1,ASRPGQGISGANVLT
TRBV7-2,TRBD2,ASSSGGGRPHEQY
TRBV27,TRBD2,ASSLGLAGLGSKQF
TRBV6-5,.,ASSYDGDLAEAF
TRBV6-5,.,AIRGGGSNYGYT
TRBV7-8,TRBD1,ASSFGTGGELF
TRBV7-2,TRBD1,ASSPYLTGPGGYT
TRBV29-1,.,SVASMAGTGELF
TRBV5-1,.,ASSSTAIDRYNTEAF
TRBV28,TRBD1,ASRPRDRGYGYT
TRBV7-8,TRBD1,ASSLARTGLETQY
TRBV19,.,ASSPPATFNYGYT
TRBV19,TRBD1,ASGPGQGTDTQY
TRBV5-1,.,ASSLVAWGQGPNTEAF
TRBV28,TRBD1,ASNRGRIQF
TRBV14,.,ASSQRRGATGELF
TRBV19,TRBD1,ASNLHRGPTEAF
TRBV4-3,TRBD1,ASSQGPGGTGEADTQY
TRBV19,.,ASSSPGHIISEQF